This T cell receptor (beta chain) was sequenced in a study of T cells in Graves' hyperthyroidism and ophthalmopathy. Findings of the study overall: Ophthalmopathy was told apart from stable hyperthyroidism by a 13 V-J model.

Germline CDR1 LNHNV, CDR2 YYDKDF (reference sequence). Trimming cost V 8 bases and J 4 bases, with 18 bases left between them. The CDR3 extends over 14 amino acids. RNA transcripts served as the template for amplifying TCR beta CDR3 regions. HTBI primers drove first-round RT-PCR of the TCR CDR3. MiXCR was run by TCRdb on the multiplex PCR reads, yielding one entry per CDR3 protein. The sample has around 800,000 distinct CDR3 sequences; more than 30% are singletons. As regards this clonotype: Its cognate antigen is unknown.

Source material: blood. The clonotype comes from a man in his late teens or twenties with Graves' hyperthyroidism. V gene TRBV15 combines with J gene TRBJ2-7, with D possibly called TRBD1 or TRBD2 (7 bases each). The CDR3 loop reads CATGKTGTIYEQYF. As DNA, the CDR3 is TGTGCCACCGGAAAGACAGGGACTATTTACGAGCAGTACTTC.